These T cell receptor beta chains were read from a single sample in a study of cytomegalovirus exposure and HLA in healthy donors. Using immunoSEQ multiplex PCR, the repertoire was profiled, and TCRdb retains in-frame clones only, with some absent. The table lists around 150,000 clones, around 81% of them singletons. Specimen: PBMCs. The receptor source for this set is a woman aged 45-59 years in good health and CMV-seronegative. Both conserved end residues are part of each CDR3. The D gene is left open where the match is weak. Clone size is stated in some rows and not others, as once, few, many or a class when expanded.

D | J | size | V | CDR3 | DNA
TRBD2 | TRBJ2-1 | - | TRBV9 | CASSIEPGLADNNEQFF | TGTGCCAGCAGCATCGAACCCGGACTAGCGGATAACAATGAGCAGTTCTTC
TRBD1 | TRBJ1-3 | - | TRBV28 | CATIGTAGNTIYF | TGTGCCACCATAGGGACAGCTGGAAACACCATATATTTT
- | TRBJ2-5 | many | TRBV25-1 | CASSGGGRETQYF | TGTGCCAGCAGTGGAGGAGGTCGGGAGACCCAGTACTTC
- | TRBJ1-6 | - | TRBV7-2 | CASSLDSSYNSPLHF | TGTGCCAGCAGCTTAGACAGCTCCTATAATTCACCCCTCCACTTT
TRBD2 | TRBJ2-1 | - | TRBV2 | CASSAGLASDEQFF | TGTGCCAGCAGCGCCGGACTAGCATCCGATGAGCAGTTCTTC
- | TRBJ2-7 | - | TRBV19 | CASSIPGLGSYEQYF | TGTGCCAGTAGTATACCAGGGTTGGGCTCCTACGAGCAGTACTTC
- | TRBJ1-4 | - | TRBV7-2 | CASSLTGSWGNEKLFF | TGTGCCAGCAGTTTAACAGGGAGCTGGGGTAATGAAAAACTGTTTTTT
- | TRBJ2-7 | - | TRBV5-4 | CASSPRNEQYF | TGTGCCAGCAGCCCTAGGAACGAGCAGTACTTC
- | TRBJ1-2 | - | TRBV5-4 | CASSFWGGSIGYTF | TGTGCCAGCAGCTTCTGGGGGGGGTCGATAGGCTACACCTTC
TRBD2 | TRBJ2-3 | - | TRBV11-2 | CASSLEASGGMSTDTQYF | TGTGCCAGCAGCTTAGAGGCTAGCGGGGGCATGAGCACAGATACGCAGTATTTT
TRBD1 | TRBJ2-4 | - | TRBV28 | CASTTGASNIQYF | TGTGCCAGCACTACAGGGGCGAGCAACATTCAGTACTTC
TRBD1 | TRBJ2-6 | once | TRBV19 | CASSQQGAGANVLTF | TGTGCCAGTAGTCAACAGGGGGCCGGGGCCAACGTCCTGACTTTC
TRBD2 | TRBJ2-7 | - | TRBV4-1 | CASSQVEGEGYEQYF | TGCGCCAGCAGCCAAGTTGAAGGGGAGGGGTACGAGCAGTACTTC
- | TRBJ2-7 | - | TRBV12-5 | CASGLIIGGTAIAEQYF | TGTGCTAGTGGTTTAATTATTGGCGGGACAGCTATCGCCGAGCAGTACTTC
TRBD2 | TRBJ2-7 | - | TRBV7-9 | CSSSLTGLAGPKASYEQYF | TGTTCCAGCAGCTTGACGGGACTAGCGGGGCCAAAGGCCTCCTACGAGCAGTACTTC
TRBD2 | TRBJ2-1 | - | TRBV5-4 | CASSFRAGGPTDEQFF | TGTGCCAGCAGCTTCAGAGCGGGGGGGCCTACGGATGAGCAGTTCTTC
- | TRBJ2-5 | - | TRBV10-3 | CAISESSGEETQYF | TGTGCCATCAGTGAGTCTTCCGGGGAGGAGACCCAGTACTTC
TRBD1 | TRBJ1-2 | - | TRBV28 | CASSGTGSGYTF | TGTGCCAGCAGTGGGACAGGGTCCGGCTACACCTTC
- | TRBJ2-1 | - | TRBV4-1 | CASSQDGLQLYNEQFF | TGCGCCAGCAGCCAAGATGGGCTCCAACTGTACAATGAGCAGTTCTTC
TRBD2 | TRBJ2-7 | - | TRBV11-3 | CASSPSSGSYEQYF | TGTGCCAGCAGCCCTTCTAGCGGATCCTACGAGCAGTACTTC
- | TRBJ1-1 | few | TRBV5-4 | CASSLEHQGETFF | TGTGCCAGCAGCTTGGAGCATCAGGGCGAGACTTTCTTT
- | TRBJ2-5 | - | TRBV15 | CATSSRDYQETQYF | TGTGCCACCAGCAGCAGGGACTACCAAGAGACCCAGTACTTC
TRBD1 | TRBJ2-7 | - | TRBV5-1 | CASSPRWDRTYEQYF | TGCGCCAGCAGCCCCCGTTGGGACAGAACCTACGAGCAGTACTTC
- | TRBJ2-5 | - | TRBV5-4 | CASSLDGETQYF | TGTGCCAGCAGCTTGGACGGAGAGACCCAGTACTTC
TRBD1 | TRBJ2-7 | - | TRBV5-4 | CASSFTGGPLSYEQYF | TGTGCCAGCAGCTTTACAGGGGGCCCTCTCTCCTACGAGCAGTACTTC
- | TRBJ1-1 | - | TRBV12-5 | CASGPRGSDTEAFF | TGTGCTAGTGGTCCGCGGGGGTCTGACACTGAAGCTTTCTTT
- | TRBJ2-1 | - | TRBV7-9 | CASSSKGEVSSYNEQFF | TGTGCCAGCAGCTCAAAGGGGGAAGTAAGCTCCTACAATGAGCAGTTCTTC
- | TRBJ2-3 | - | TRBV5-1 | CASSAQGDTQYF | TGCGCCAGCAGCGCGCAGGGGGATACGCAGTATTTT
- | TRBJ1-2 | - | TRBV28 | CASRQTGKSGYTF | TGTGCCAGCAGACAAACAGGGAAATCTGGCTACACCTTC
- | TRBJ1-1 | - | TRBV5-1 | CASSLATRNTEAFF | TGCGCCAGCAGCTTGGCCACTCGGAACACTGAAGCTTTCTTT
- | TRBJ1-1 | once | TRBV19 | CASSITTRSSQAFF | TGTGCCAGTAGTATTACAACTCGGAGTTCCCAAGCTTTCTTT
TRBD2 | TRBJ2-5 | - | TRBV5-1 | CASSPGTSGRYGETQYF | TGCGCCAGCAGCCCCGGGACTAGCGGGAGGTATGGAGAGACCCAGTACTTC
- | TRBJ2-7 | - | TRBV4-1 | CASSQGGGAGEQYF | TGCGCCAGCAGCCAAGGTGGAGGGGCTGGTGAGCAGTACTTC
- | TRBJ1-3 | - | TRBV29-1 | CSVVAGNTIYF | TGCAGCGTCGTAGCGGGAAACACCATATATTTT
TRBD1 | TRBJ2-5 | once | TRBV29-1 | CSATGGETQYF | TGCAGCGCGACAGGGGGGGAGACCCAGTACTTC
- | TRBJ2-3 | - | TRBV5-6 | CASSRRGASTDTQYF | TGTGCCAGCAGTCGACGGGGGGCTAGCACAGATACGCAGTATTTT